These 22 T cell receptor beta chains came from one sample sequenced in a study of beta chain features in type 1 diabetes. These TCRs are of unknown antigen specificity. General observations from the study: Shortening of TCRB CDR3s, moderate but significant, appeared in all four CD4+ subsets of Type 1 diabetes patients.

The study reverse transcribed the entire isolated RNA, so it sequenced expressed TCRB transcripts. The repertoire was sequenced with immunoSEQ multiplex PCR; TCRdb's copy has only in-frame clones and lacks some. The top ten hold 0.0095% to 0.012% of the sample, which has about 360,000 clones, 10% to 15% seen once. Sequencing was done on a sample of naive CD4+ T cells from blood. The receptors come from a woman aged 18-29 years with type 1 diabetes.

The chain employs TRBV23-1 and TRBJ2-1, with 7 bases fitting TRBD2. TRBV23-1 is filed as an ORF, its function uncertain. The CDR3 has 16 amino acids. V was pared by 0 bases and J by 5 bases, with 7 bases of the junction left unmatched. CDR3 bases: TGCGCCAGCAGTCAATCGCCGGGGAGGGCCGACAATGAGCAGTTCTTC. It codes for CASSQSPGRADNEQFF.

This chain uses TRBV7-9 with TRBJ2-7; 7 bases map to TRBD1. Germline lookup yields CDR1 SEHNR and CDR2 FQNEAQ (reference sequence). Trimming at V came to 4 bases and at J to 2 bases, leaving 8 bases not matched to a gene. CDR3 size: 15 residues. CDR3 sequence: CASSSSRDRAYEQYF. CDR3 nucleotide sequence: TGTGCCAGCAGCTCCTCCCGGGACAGAGCCTACGAGCAGTACTTC.

There are a few counts of this clone. The rearrangement links TRBV28 to TRBJ2-1; the match to TRBD2 covers 10 bases. The germline V gene has CDR1 MDHEN and CDR2 SYDVKM. This CDR3 contains 14 residues. Trimming took 5 bases from V and 11 from J; bases not matched to a gene: 9. In nucleotides, the CDR3 is TGTGCCAGCAGTACGACTAGCGGGCCCTTCCAGCAGTTCTTC. This gives the protein CASSTTSGPFQQFF.

There are a few counts of this clone. This CDR3 reads CASGKAGGRDEQYF. CDR3 in DNA: TGTGCCAGCGGTAAAGCGGGGGGGCGGGACGAGCAGTACTTC. The V call is TRBV5-4, the J call TRBJ2-7; 10 nucleotides match TRBD2. CDR1 is SGHNT and CDR2 is YYREEE in the germline V gene (reference sequence). CDR3 size: 14 residues. The trim removed 7 bases at V and 5 bases at J, leaving 9 bases unmatched.

This clone was seen only a few times. The rearrangement links TRBV5-6 to TRBJ2-2; the D is unclear. The germline V gene encodes CDR1 SGHDT and CDR2 YYEEEE. The CDR3 sequence is 15 residues long. The V and J ends lost 0 bases and 3 bases respectively, with 9 bases between them. CDR3: CASSLGASHTGELFF. The CDR3 nucleotides are TGTGCCAGCAGCTTGGGGGCCAGTCACACCGGGGAGCTGTTTTTT.

The V gene is TRBV5-1, the J gene TRBJ2-7; the match to TRBD1 covers 7 bases. J lost 3 bases, V lost 4 bases, and 7 bases had no gene match. This CDR3 is built from 14 residues. CDR1 and CDR2 from the germline V gene are SGHRS and YFSETQ. The CDR3 here is CASSPDRAIYEQYF. The CDR3 DNA reads TGCGCCAGCAGCCCCGACAGGGCGATCTACGAGCAGTACTTC.

This clone was detected only a few times. The chain has TRBV7-2 and TRBJ2-7, with 14 bases fitting TRBD2. V lost 1 base to trimming and J lost 2 bases; unmatched junction nucleotides: 10. This CDR3 comprises 19 residues. The germline V gene has CDR1 SGHTA and CDR2 FQGNSA. CDR3 loop: CASSLEIWTSGRRAYEQYF. CDR3 coding DNA: TGTGCCAGCAGCTTAGAGATCTGGACTAGCGGGAGGAGGGCCTACGAGCAGTACTTC. Looking up the rest from reference TRBV7-2 and TRBJ2-7 gives the full variable domain: GAGVSQSPSNKVTEKGKDVELRCDPISGHTALYWYRQSLGQGLEFLIYFQGNSAPDKSGLPSDRFSAERTGGSVSTLTIQRTQQEDSAVYLCASSLEIWTSGRRAYEQYFGPGTRLTVT.

V gene TRBV11-2 combines with J gene TRBJ2-7, with a tentative D call TRBD1 (6 bases). Per the germline V gene, CDR1 is SGHAT and CDR2 is FQNNGV. V gave up 5 bases and J gave up 1 base, with 21 bases separating them. The CDR3 contains 17 residues. The CDR3 reads CASSHRDVRSRSYEQYF. Written as DNA, the CDR3 is TGTGCCAGCAGCCACAGGGACGTACGGTCCCGGTCCTACGAGCAGTACTTC.

This clone was recorded a few times. The chain couples TRBV28 to TRBJ1-5; D might be TRBD1 (6 bases). Germline V gene data show CDR1 as MDHEN and CDR2 as SYDVKM. This CDR3 spans 13 amino acids. V lost 6 bases, J lost 7 bases, and 13 bases lay in between. The CDR3 is CASRRAGEQPQHF. CDR3 nucleotides: TGTGCCAGCAGACGGGCAGGGGAACAGCCCCAGCATTTT. Full variable domain (outside the CDR3, taken from reference TRBV28 and TRBJ1-5): DVKVTQSSRYLVKRTGEKVFLECVQDMDHENMFWYRQDPGLGLRLIYFSYDVKMKEKGDIPEGYSVSREKKERFSLILESASTNQTSMYLCASRRAGEQPQHFGDGTRLSIL.

This clone was counted only a few times. This sequence joins TRBV7-2 and TRBJ2-1; D unclear. The CDR3 sequence is 13 residues long. Germline V lookup: CDR1 SGHTA, CDR2 FQGNSA. Trimming shortened V by 0 bases and J by 7 bases, and 7 bases separated the two germline ends. DNA for the CDR3: TGTGCCAGCAGCTTAGCCTTCCTAAATGAGCAGTTCTTC. Its translation: CASSLAFLNEQFF.

This chain connects TRBV19 to TRBJ2-7, with 10 nucleotides matching TRBD1. This CDR3 region has 15 residues. Per the germline V gene, CDR1 is LNHDA and CDR2 is SQIVND (reference sequence). With 5 bases clipped from V and 5 bases from J, the junction kept 9 bases outside the gene matches. DNA of the CDR3: TGTGCCAGTAGTGTTCCGGGACAGGGGACCAACGAGCAGTACTTC. As protein: CASSVPGQGTNEQYF. Combining the CDR3 with reference TRBV19 and TRBJ2-7 gives the whole variable domain DGGITQSPKYLFRKEGQNVTLSCEQNLNHDAMYWYRQDPGQGLRLIYYSQIVNDFQKGDIAEGYSVSREKKESFPLTVTSAQKNPTAFYLCASSVPGQGTNEQYFGPGTRLTVT.

This sequence joins TRBV29-1 and TRBJ2-7, with TRBD2 identical over 9 bases. Germline lookup yields CDR1 SQVTM and CDR2 ANQGSEA. The CDR3 has 14 amino acids. V shed 6 bases and J 5 bases; nucleotides not matched to a gene: 11. This CDR3 reads CSVGAGTSIDEQYF. In DNA, the CDR3 is TGCAGCGTCGGAGCCGGGACTAGCATCGACGAGCAGTACTTC.

The sample holds a few counts of this clone. This rearrangement joins TRBV20-1 to TRBJ1-2; 8 positions match TRBD1. Germline V gene sequence: CDR1 DFQATT, CDR2 SNEGSKA (reference sequence). The junction had 8 bases not matched to a gene; V was cut back by 6 bases and J by 14 bases. The CDR3 spans 10 residues. The CDR3 loop reads CSADRGARTF. The CDR3 nucleotides read TGCAGTGCCGACAGGGGCGCTAGGACCTTC.

This clone was observed a single time. Written as DNA, the CDR3 is TGTGCCAGCAGCTTGGACAGGGTAGGAGATACGCAGTATTTT. Its translation is CASSLDRVGDTQYF. V is TRBV7-9 and J is TRBJ2-3; 8 nucleotides match TRBD1. This CDR3 spans 14 amino acids. V was pared by 3 bases and J by 5 bases, with 4 bases of the junction left unmatched. Germline values: CDR1 SEHNR, CDR2 FQNEAQ (reference sequence).

This clone has more than one count but fewer than ten. The chain couples TRBV5-1 to TRBJ1-1, with TRBD1 as a possible D gene (6 bases). V was trimmed by 1 base and J by 4 bases, leaving 17 bases between them. The germline V gene encodes CDR1 SGHRS and CDR2 YFSETQ. The CDR3 has 16 residues. This chain's CDR3 is CASSLITGQGSTEAFF. As DNA, the CDR3 is TGCGCCAGCAGCTTGATAACGGGGCAGGGGAGCACTGAAGCTTTCTTT.

The J gene is TRBJ2-7, the V gene TRBV10-3; tentatively, D is TRBD2 (6 bases). This CDR3 contains 12 residues. CDR1 is ENHRY, CDR2 SYGVKD, per germline. With 5 bases removed from V and 7 bases from J, the gap between germline ends came to 12 bases. For the CDR3, the DNA is TGTGCCATCAGTCCCCCGGCGGGAGAGCAGTACTTC. Amino acids: CAISPPAGEQYF.

This clone was seen only a few times. This chain uses TRBV28 with TRBJ2-6, with D perhaps matching TRBD2 (6 bases). Trimming stripped 3 bases from V and 2 bases from J, with 11 bases between. Per germline, CDR1 MDHEN and CDR2 SYDVKM. The CDR3 is 16 amino acids. The chain's CDR3 is CASSFRGLTGANVLTF. CDR3 in DNA: TGTGCCAGCAGTTTTCGGGGGTTGACTGGGGCCAACGTCCTGACTTTC. Variable domain in full (rest from reference TRBV28 and TRBJ2-6): DVKVTQSSRYLVKRTGEKVFLECVQDMDHENMFWYRQDPGLGLRLIYFSYDVKMKEKGDIPEGYSVSREKKERFSLILESASTNQTSMYLCASSFRGLTGANVLTFGAGSRLTVL.

The chain carries TRBV4-2 and TRBJ2-1; tentatively, D is TRBD2 (5 bases). The germline V gene encodes CDR1 LGHNA and CDR2 YNFKEQ. V lost 0 bases to trimming and J lost 6 bases, with 21 bases between them. CDR3 length equals 18 residues. CDR3 region: CASSQDRSLALSVNEQFF. The CDR3 bases are TGTGCCAGCAGCCAAGATCGGTCCCTAGCCCTTTCTGTCAATGAGCAGTTCTTC.

This clone was detected only a few times. This chain links TRBV9 with TRBJ2-7; tentative D call: TRBD2 (5 bases). V was pared by 0 bases and J by 3 bases, with 10 bases between. CDR1 and CDR2 from the germline V gene are SGDLS and YYNGEE. The CDR3 sequence is 14 residues long. CDR3 sequence (DNA): TGTGCCAGCAGCGTAGGCCTAGCTCGCTACGAGCAGTACTTC. Amino acids: CASSVGLARYEQYF.

This clone was recorded a few times. The chain is built from TRBV14 and TRBJ2-5; 8 bases are a match to TRBD1. V was clipped by 7 bases and J by 3 bases; unmatched bases: 31. The CDR3 loop spans 22 amino acids. CDR1 and CDR2 (germline): SGHDN, FVKESK. DNA of the CDR3: TGTGCCAGCACCAAAGGGGGCGCGAGGAGAGCGCTCGGACAGGGTCAGGAAGAGACCCAGTACTTC. As protein: CASTKGGARRALGQGQEETQYF. Together with reference TRBV14 and TRBJ2-5, the CDR3 gives the full variable domain: EAGVTQFPSHSVIEKGQTVTLRCDPISGHDNLYWYRRVMGKEIKFLLHFVKESKQDESGMPNNRFLAERTGGTYSTLKVQPAELEDSGVYFCASTKGGARRALGQGQEETQYFGPGTRLLVL.

On this clone itself: A read error may account for a junction end that differs from germline. The chain couples TRBV4-3 to TRBJ2-2, with 10 bases lining up with TRBD2. This CDR3 comprises 17 residues. The germline CDR1 and CDR2 sequences are LGHNA and YSLEER. CDR3 in DNA: TGCGCCAGCAGCCAAGACCCAGCGGGGGGGTACACCAGGGAGCTGTTTTTT. Translating it yields CASSQDPAGGYTRELFF.

This clone was recorded a few times. V usage is TRBV6-1 and J usage is TRBJ2-2; D not resolved. The CDR3 has 14 amino acids. Germline CDR1 and CDR2: MNHNS and SASEGT. Trimming removed 1 base from V and 5 bases from J, with 8 bases in between. As DNA, the CDR3 is TGTGCCAGCAGTGAAGTTAGAGCTACCGGGGAGCTGTTTTTT. Amino acid sequence: CASSEVRATGELFF.